This TCR beta chain was sequenced during a study of blood T cell repertoires in COVID-19. The CDR3 is 14 amino acids. V was trimmed by 0 bases and J by 4 bases, leaving 10 bases between them. The germline V gene encodes CDR1 SGDLS and CDR2 YYNGEE. The assay was immunoSEQ multiplex PCR, and TCRdb's table has in-frame clones only and misses some. Of 200,000 to 300,000 clones in the sample, approximately 86% were seen once. This chain uses TRBV9 with TRBJ1-2; D might be TRBD1 (5 bases). Sequencing was done on a sample of peripheral blood. This TCR derives from a woman aged 55 to 70 with COVID-19, enrolled during active disease. CDR3 in DNA: TGTGCCAGCAGCGTAGCGGGGGGAGGCTATGGCTACACCTTC. Encoded protein: CASSVAGGGYGYTF. The full variable domain, completed using reference TRBV9 and TRBJ1-2, is DSGVTQTPKHLITATGQRVTLRCSPRSGDLSVYWYQQSLDQGLQFLIQYYNGEERAKGNILERFSAQQFPDLHSELNLSSLELGDSALYFCASSVAGGGYGYTFGSGTRLTVV.